This T cell receptor (beta chain) was captured in a study of CD8 T cell repertoires and HIV-1 epitope variants. Study context: Enriched T cells were co-cultured with equal autologous T cell-negative cells.

Clones were read by immunoSEQ multiplex PCR, and TCRdb kept only the in-frame ones, dropping some. Of some 100,000 clones listed, almost 75% are singletons. This CDR3 spans 13 amino acids. The germline V gene encodes CDR1 SGHAT and CDR2 FQNNGV. Trimming took 1 base from V and 0 from J, leaving 3 bases between them. The V gene is TRBV11-2, the J gene TRBJ1-1, with unresolved D. The sequencing input was uncultured baseline CD8+ T cells from peripheral blood mononuclear cells (PBMCs). The receptor was isolated from a male donor with HIV. DNA of the CDR3: TGTGCCAGCAGCTTAGTCTTGAACACTGAAGCTTTCTTT. It yields the protein CASSLVLNTEAFF.